The 32 T cell receptor beta chains presented below share a single source sample, sequenced in a study of T cell responses to AZD1222 COVID-19 vaccine (dated by TCRdb to the early 2020s). Library construction relied on the immunoSEQ multiplex PCR assay. TCRdb stores this immuneACCESS table with in-frame sequences only. Part of the clones is absent; in the studies checked, under half of the shortfall reflects unresolved V genes, and no reason is known for the rest. Here the sample has 95,000 to 100,000 clones; 85% to 90% occur a single time. The top ten clonotypes cover roughly 15% of the sample. Explained via the paper, the time point label denotes: about 28 days (+/-7) after the second vaccine dose. The sample here was peripheral blood, taken 28 days after the second AZD1222 dose. The receptors derive from an adult who received the AZD1222 COVID-19 vaccine.

The J gene is TRBJ2-3, the V gene TRBV18, with D perhaps TRBD2 (6 bases). Per the germline V gene, CDR1 is KGHSH and CDR2 is LQKENI. Deletions cut 8 bases from V and 3 bases from J, with 21 bases between. The CDR3 is 16 amino acids. DNA of the CDR3: TGTGCCAGCCCCCGGGATAGCGGAGCTCTGACAGATACGCAGTATTTT. Amino acid sequence: CASPRDSGALTDTQYF.

V usage is TRBV3-1 (or the pseudogene TRBV3-2) and J usage is TRBJ2-1; possibly TRBD1 for D (5 bases). CDR1 is LGHDT, CDR2 YNNKEL, per germline (reference sequence). V was cut by 3 bases and J by 7 bases, with 16 bases left in between. CDR3 length: 15 amino acids. CDR3 loop: CASSHSQVAENEQFF. The CDR3, as DNA: TGTGCCAGCAGCCATTCACAGGTAGCTGAGAATGAGCAGTTCTTC.

The CDR3 DNA reads as TGTGCCAGCAGCCGTCCCGGGACAGGGTCCGGGGAGCTGTTTTTT. Translated, it gives CASSRPGTGSGELFF. The rearrangement links TRBV3-1 (or the pseudogene TRBV3-2) to TRBJ2-2; 9 bases fit TRBD1. Germline assignment: CDR1 LGHDT and CDR2 YNNKEL (reference sequence). There are 15 residues in the CDR3. After removal of 4 bases from V and 6 bases from J, the junction contained 6 bases not matched to a gene.

The V call is TRBV7-8, the J call TRBJ2-1; 13 bases are a match to TRBD2. The J segment lost 1 base and the V segment lost 5 bases, leaving 2 bases of the junction unmatched. Germline-derived CDR1 and CDR2 are SGHVS and FQNEAQ. The CDR3 is 16 amino acids. The CDR3 loop is CASSRTSGSSYNEQFF. The CDR3 bases are TGTGCCAGCAGCCGGACTAGCGGGAGTTCCTACAATGAGCAGTTCTTC.

The chain has TRBV9 and TRBJ1-5; D remains ambiguous. V was shortened by 0 bases and J by 5 bases, with 9 bases between the two germline ends. Per the germline V gene, CDR1 is SGDLS and CDR2 is YYNGEE. The CDR3 runs to 14 residues. Here the CDR3 reads CASSVASYDQPQHF. The CDR3 region has the DNA TGTGCCAGCAGCGTAGCTTCGTATGATCAGCCCCAGCATTTT.

This rearrangement joins TRBV29-1 to TRBJ1-1, with TRBD1 as a possible D gene (5 bases). Germline V lookup: CDR1 SQVTM, CDR2 ANQGSEA. This CDR3 is built from 12 residues. V lost 4 bases to trimming and J lost 0 bases, with 6 bases between them. The CDR3 nucleotides read TGCAGCGTTGGACAGTTGAACACTGAAGCTTTCTTT. It specifies CSVGQLNTEAFF.

J is TRBJ1-4 and V is TRBV19; maybe TRBD1 (5 bases). CDR3 length: 15 amino acids. Germline-derived CDR1 and CDR2 are LNHDA and SQIVND (reference sequence). The V end lost 7 bases, the J end lost 5 bases, and 17 bases lay between the germline ends. The CDR3 DNA reads TGTGCCAGTACTAGAACCGGGACCGTGAATGAAAAACTGTTTTTT. Protein sequence: CASTRTGTVNEKLFF.

The chain employs TRBV9 and TRBJ1-3; 7 bases map to TRBD1. The germline CDR1 and CDR2 sequences are SGDLS and YYNGEE. Losses at the gene ends were 5 bases for V and 0 bases for J; bases not matched to a gene: 2. The CDR3 has 14 amino acids. CDR3 sequence: CASSGTASGNTIYF. The CDR3 DNA reads as TGTGCCAGCAGTGGGACAGCCTCTGGAAACACCATATATTTT.

The chain couples TRBV2 to TRBJ2-7, with 10 bases lining up with TRBD1. The CDR3 extends over 14 amino acids. With 11 bases clipped from V and 5 bases from J, the junction kept 12 bases outside the gene matches. Germline lookup yields CDR1 SNHLY and CDR2 FYNNEI. This CDR3 reads CASNSGQGLDEQYF. For the CDR3, the DNA is TGTGCCTCCAACTCGGGACAGGGGCTCGACGAGCAGTACTTC.

This clone was observed once. The gene calls are TRBV6-2 or TRBV6-3 and TRBJ2-2; 11 nucleotides align to TRBD2. The CDR3 contains 17 residues. The junction had 7 bases not matched to a gene; V was cut back by 2 bases and J by 5 bases. Per the germline V gene, CDR1 is MNHEY and CDR2 is SVGEGT. CDR3: CASSYRLAGQWTGELFF. The DNA for the CDR3 is TGTGCCAGCAGTTACAGACTAGCGGGACAATGGACCGGGGAGCTGTTTTTT.

The rearrangement links TRBV5-1 to TRBJ1-1; 11 nucleotides align to TRBD1. Per the germline V gene, CDR1 is SGHRS and CDR2 is YFSETQ. Trimming removed 0 bases from V and 10 bases from J; junction bases left unmatched: 8. CDR3 size: 15 residues. The CDR3 DNA follows: TGCGCCAGCAGCTTGGGGGACAGGGGGTCCAAAGGAGCTTTCTTT. This codes for CASSLGDRGSKGAFF.

This sequence joins TRBV6-2 or TRBV6-3 and TRBJ1-5; unclear D gene. The CDR3 spans 15 residues. Deletions cut 2 bases from V and 1 base from J, with 9 bases between. The germline gives CDR1 MNHEY, CDR2 SVGEGT. This chain's CDR3 is CASSYLTTSNQPQHF. The CDR3 DNA sequence: TGTGCCAGCAGTTACCTCACAACCAGCAATCAGCCCCAGCATTTT.

This rearrangement joins TRBV29-1 to TRBJ1-5; D is possibly TRBD1 (5 bases). V lost 4 bases to trimming and J lost 4 bases, with 11 bases between them. Germline V gene sequence: CDR1 SQVTM, CDR2 ANQGSEA. This CDR3 contains 13 residues. CDR3 sequence: CSVVGQVNQPQHF. CDR3 bases: TGCAGCGTTGTGGGGCAAGTTAATCAGCCCCAGCATTTT.

This clone was observed a few times. This rearrangement joins TRBV24-1 to TRBJ2-1; D not certain. The V gene lost 2 bases and the J gene lost 11 bases, with 15 bases spanning the gap. The germline CDR1 and CDR2 sequences are KGHDR and SFDVKD. This CDR3 region has 14 residues. The CDR3 coding sequence is TGTGCCACCAGTGATTATCTAACCCGGGCCCAGCAGTTCTTC. It is translated as CATSDYLTRAQQFF.

This chain uses TRBV6-1 with TRBJ1-5; D is possibly TRBD1 (6 bases). The V end was cut by 7 bases, the J end by 4 bases, with 11 bases between. CDR1 MNHNS and CDR2 SASEGT come from the germline V gene. The length of the CDR3 is 13 residues. CDR3 protein: CASTLGQNQPQHF. CDR3 in DNA: TGTGCCAGCACCCTCGGACAGAATCAGCCCCAGCATTTT.

The chain recombines TRBV18 with TRBJ2-7, with TRBD2 matching 10 bases. CDR3 size: 16 residues. The trim removed 2 bases at V and 5 bases at J, leaving 9 bases unmatched. The V gene's germline CDR1 is KGHSH and CDR2 LQKENI. CDR3 in amino acids: CASSPIDGLAEDEQYF. DNA for the CDR3: TGTGCCAGCTCACCAATCGACGGACTAGCGGAGGACGAGCAGTACTTC. The entire variable domain, with the rest obtained from reference TRBV18 and TRBJ2-7, is as follows: NAGVMQNPRHLVRRRGQEARLRCSPMKGHSHVYWYRQLPEEGLKFMVYLQKENIIDESGMPKERFSAEFPKEGPSILRIQQVVRGDSAAYFCASSPIDGLAEDEQYFGPGTRLTVT.

This chain links TRBV6-5 with TRBJ1-1; D perhaps matches TRBD1 (5 bases). Trimming removed 6 bases at V and 8 bases at J, with 13 bases between. The CDR3 is 12 residues long. CDR1 and CDR2 (germline): MNHEY, SVGAGI. The CDR3 loop is CASRDTVMEAFF. CDR3 sequence (DNA): TGTGCCAGCAGGGACACGGTAATGGAAGCTTTCTTT.

This chain links TRBV3-1 (or the pseudogene TRBV3-2) with TRBJ1-6; D is undetermined. V was cut by 0 bases and J by 0 bases, with 12 bases left in between. The CDR3 has 18 amino acids. The V gene's germline CDR1 is LGHDT and CDR2 YNNKEL (reference sequence). As DNA, the CDR3 is TGTGCCAGCAGCCAAGAAAGGGCAGCGAGCTCCTATAATTCACCCCTCCACTTT. Translating gives CASSQERAASSYNSPLHF.

This clone showed up just a few times. The gene calls are TRBV14 and TRBJ2-1; TRBD2 matches 10 bases. Germline CDR1 is SGHDN and CDR2 is FVKESK. CDR3 length: 15 residues. V gave up 5 bases and J gave up 3 bases; unmatched junction bases: 4. Here the CDR3 reads CASSSSGSFYNEQFF. CDR3 DNA sequence: TGTGCCAGCAGCTCTAGCGGGAGTTTCTACAATGAGCAGTTCTTC.

J is TRBJ1-2 and V is TRBV19, with D maybe TRBD1 (6 bases). CDR3 length: 14 residues. The germline gives CDR1 LNHDA, CDR2 SQIVND (reference sequence). V was shortened by 6 bases and J by 8 bases, with 19 bases between the two germline ends. CDR3 sequence: CASRNSQGTGGYTF. In DNA form, the CDR3 reads TGTGCCAGTAGGAACAGTCAGGGGACGGGAGGCTACACCTTC.

This chain connects TRBV12-2 to TRBJ2-7; the D call TRBD2 from the table was never checked on the DNA. TRBV12-2 has pseudogene status. This CDR3 has 20 amino acids. DNA of the CDR3: TGTGCAAGTCGCTTTTTCAGGGGACTAGCGGACCCCTTGAGCTCCTACGAGCAGTACTTC. Protein product: CASRFFRGLADPLSSYEQYF.

This clone came up a few times. The J gene is TRBJ2-7, the V gene TRBV4-1; D remains ambiguous. Trimming left V 4 bases short and J 3 bases short, with 16 bases between. Germline CDR1 MGHRA, CDR2 YSYEKL. The CDR3 covers 15 residues. CDR3 DNA sequence: TGCGCCAGCAGCCCCGCGTTAGTGGTAGGCTACGAGCAGTACTTC. It encodes CASSPALVVGYEQYF.

The chain couples TRBV13 to TRBJ1-2, with TRBD1 identical over 7 bases. This CDR3 region has 15 residues. Trimming cost V 5 bases and J 1 base; bases outside gene matches: 7. Germline assignment: CDR1 PRHDT and CDR2 FYEKMQ (reference sequence). CDR3 sequence: CASSLRTGVNYGYTF. Here the CDR3 DNA reads TGTGCCAGCAGCCTAAGGACAGGTGTTAACTATGGCTACACCTTC.

The rearrangement uses TRBV4-1 and TRBJ2-3; 12 nucleotides line up with TRBD2. With V trimmed by 6 bases and J by 0 bases, 19 bases remained unmatched. This CDR3 spans 21 amino acids. CDR1 is MGHRA, CDR2 YSYEKL, per germline. CDR3 sequence: CASRSRALRTGTSGSTDTQYF. The CDR3 DNA follows: TGCGCCAGCAGATCCCGGGCCTTGCGGACCGGGACTAGCGGGAGCACAGATACGCAGTATTTT.

The chain has TRBV21-1 and TRBJ2-1; the listed D gene, TRBD2, was not tested against the DNA. TRBV21-1 is a known pseudogene. The CDR3 runs 21 residues. The CDR3 spells CASSKDLAGVEIIPPRNEQFF. As DNA, the CDR3 is TGTGCCAGCAGCAAAGATCTAGCGGGAGTGGAGATCATCCCCCCCCGCAATGAGCAGTTCTTC.

In this sample, this clone turned up once. The V call is TRBV27, the J call TRBJ2-2, with 8 bases fitting TRBD1. The CDR3 sequence is 18 residues long. CDR1 is MNHEY, CDR2 SMNVEV, per germline (reference sequence). V shed 0 bases and J 2 bases; nucleotides not matched to a gene: 8. The CDR3 region has the DNA TGTGCCAGCAGTTTATCATGGACAGGGACCACTAACACCGGGGAGCTGTTTTTT. As protein: CASSLSWTGTTNTGELFF.

J is TRBJ2-6 and V is TRBV25-1; D gene uncertain. Trimming pared 3 bases from V and 2 bases from J, leaving 11 bases between. Germline CDR1 and CDR2: MGHDK and SYGVNS. The length of the CDR3 is 16 residues. The CDR3 DNA reads TGTGCCAGCAGTGATCTGGGTTTAACTGGGGCCAACGTCCTGACTTTC. Translated, it gives CASSDLGLTGANVLTF.

The gene calls are TRBV29-1 and TRBJ2-7; D assignment may be TRBD1 or TRBD2 (6 bases each). The CDR3 loop spans 13 amino acids. Deletions cut 6 bases from V and 2 bases from J, with 14 bases between. Germline CDR1 and CDR2: SQVTM and ANQGSEA. The CDR3 DNA reads as TGCAGCGTGGAGGGACACCAGACCTACGAGCAGTACTTC. This gives the protein CSVEGHQTYEQYF.

The CDR3 spells CASSGGPGNQPQHF. The CDR3 coding sequence is TGCGCCAGCAGTGGGGGCCCGGGGAATCAGCCCCAGCATTTT. The chain couples TRBV10-1 to TRBJ1-5; possible D gene TRBD1, 5 bases. Per germline, CDR1 WNHNN and CDR2 SYGVQD (reference sequence). The CDR3 has 14 amino acids. V was shortened by 4 bases and J by 4 bases, with 11 bases between the two germline ends.

The chain employs TRBV5-1 and TRBJ2-3; TRBD2 agrees at 11 bases. The CDR3 sequence is 16 residues long. V lost 5 bases and J lost 1; bases outside the gene matches: 6. Germline V gene sequence: CDR1 SGHRS, CDR2 YFSETQ. For the CDR3, the DNA is TGCGCCAGCAGTTGGGCGGGACTAGCGGGCACAGATACGCAGTATTTT. Amino acids: CASSWAGLAGTDTQYF.

The chain links TRBV5-6 to TRBJ1-3; TRBD1 might be the D (5 bases). The CDR3 length is 15 residues. Trimming pared 3 bases from V and 0 bases from J, leaving 10 bases between. The V gene's germline CDR1 is SGHDT and CDR2 YYEEEE. The CDR3 here is CASSSGPSSGNTIYF. The CDR3 DNA reads TGTGCCAGCAGCTCGGGACCAAGCTCTGGAAACACCATATATTTT. The full variable domain, its missing parts supplied by reference TRBV5-6 and TRBJ1-3, is DAGVTQSPTHLIKTRGQQVTLRCSPKSGHDTVSWYQQALGQGPQFIFQYYEEEERQRGNFPDRFSGHQFPNYSSELNVNALLLGDSALYLCASSSGPSSGNTIYFGEGSWLTVV.

The chain uses TRBV4-1 and TRBJ2-2, with D possibly matching TRBD1 (6 bases). Per germline, CDR1 MGHRA and CDR2 YSYEKL. This CDR3 comprises 15 residues. Trimming pared 0 bases from V and 6 bases from J, leaving 11 bases between. CDR3 residues: CASSQDVKGAGELFF. CDR3 coding DNA: TGCGCCAGCAGCCAAGATGTGAAGGGGGCCGGGGAGCTGTTTTTT.